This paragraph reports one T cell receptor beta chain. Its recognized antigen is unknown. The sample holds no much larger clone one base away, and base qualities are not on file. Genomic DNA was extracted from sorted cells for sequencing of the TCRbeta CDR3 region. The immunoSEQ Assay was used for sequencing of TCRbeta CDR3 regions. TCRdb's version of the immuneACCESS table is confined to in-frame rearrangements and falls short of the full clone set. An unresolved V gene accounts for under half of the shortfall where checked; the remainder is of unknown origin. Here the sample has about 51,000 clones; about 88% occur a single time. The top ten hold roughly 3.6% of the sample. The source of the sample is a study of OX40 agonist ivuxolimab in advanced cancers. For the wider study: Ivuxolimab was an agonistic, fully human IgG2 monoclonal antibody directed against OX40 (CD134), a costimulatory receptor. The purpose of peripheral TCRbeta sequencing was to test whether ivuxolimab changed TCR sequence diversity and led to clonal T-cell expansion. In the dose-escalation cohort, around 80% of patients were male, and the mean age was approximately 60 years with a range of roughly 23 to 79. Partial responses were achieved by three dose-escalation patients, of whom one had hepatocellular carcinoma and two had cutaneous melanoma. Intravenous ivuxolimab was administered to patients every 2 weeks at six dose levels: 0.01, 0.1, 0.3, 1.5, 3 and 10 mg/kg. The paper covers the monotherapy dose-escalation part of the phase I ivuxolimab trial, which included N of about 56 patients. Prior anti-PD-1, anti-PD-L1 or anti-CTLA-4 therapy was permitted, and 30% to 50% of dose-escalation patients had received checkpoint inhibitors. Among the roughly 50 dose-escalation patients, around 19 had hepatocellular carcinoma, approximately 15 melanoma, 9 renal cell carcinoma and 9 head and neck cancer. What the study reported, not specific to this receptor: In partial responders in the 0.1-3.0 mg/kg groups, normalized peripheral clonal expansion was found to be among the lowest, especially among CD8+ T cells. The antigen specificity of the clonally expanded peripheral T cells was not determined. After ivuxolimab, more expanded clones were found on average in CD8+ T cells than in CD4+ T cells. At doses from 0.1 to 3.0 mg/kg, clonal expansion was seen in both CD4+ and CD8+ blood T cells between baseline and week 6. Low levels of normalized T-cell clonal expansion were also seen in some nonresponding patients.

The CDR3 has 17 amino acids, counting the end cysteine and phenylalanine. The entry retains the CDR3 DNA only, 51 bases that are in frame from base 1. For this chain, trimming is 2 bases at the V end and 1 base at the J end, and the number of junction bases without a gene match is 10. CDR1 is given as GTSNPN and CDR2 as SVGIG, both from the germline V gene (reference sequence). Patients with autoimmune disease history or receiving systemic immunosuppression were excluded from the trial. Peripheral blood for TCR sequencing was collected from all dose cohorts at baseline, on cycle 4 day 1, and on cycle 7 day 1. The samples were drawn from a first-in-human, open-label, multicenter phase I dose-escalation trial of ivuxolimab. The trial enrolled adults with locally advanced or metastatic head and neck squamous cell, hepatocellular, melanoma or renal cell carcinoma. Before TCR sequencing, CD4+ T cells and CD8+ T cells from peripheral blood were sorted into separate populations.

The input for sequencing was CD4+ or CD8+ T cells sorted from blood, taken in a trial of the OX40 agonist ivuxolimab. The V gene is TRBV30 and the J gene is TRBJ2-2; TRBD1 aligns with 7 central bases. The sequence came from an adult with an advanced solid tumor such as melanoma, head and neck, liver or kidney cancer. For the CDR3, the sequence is CAWSPKPGQKNTGELFF. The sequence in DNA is TGTGCCTGGAGTCCAAAGCCGGGACAGAAGAACACCGGGGAGCTGTTTTTT.